This is a list of T cell receptor beta chains from one sample in a study of T cell responses to AZD1222 COVID-19 vaccine. This table comes from immunoSEQ multiplex PCR, and its TCRdb copy is limited to in-frame clones, with some not included. Of about 110,000 clones detected, more than 70% appear once; the ten largest clones hold less than 8%. Sequences were derived from peripheral blood, sampled on day 0 of AZD1222 vaccination. These receptors all come from an adult in good health. Each CDR3 is given with its conserved first and last residue. Each record gives: clone size, V gene, D gene, J gene, CDR3 DNA, CDR3 protein. A D gene is named only where the DNA matches it firmly. Only part of the rows carry a size: once, few, many, or a class if the clone is expanded.

>-|TRBV30|-|TRBJ1-1
TGTGCCTGGAATGAGGGTGTGAACACTGAAGCTTTCTTT
CAWNEGVNTEAFF
>-|TRBV5-6|-|TRBJ1-2
TGTGCCAGCAGCTTGGTAGGGGGTGACTATGGCTACACCTTC
CASSLVGGDYGYTF
>-|TRBV12-3/TRBV12-4|-|TRBJ2-1
TGTGCCAGCGCCCTGGGGCCCAATGAGCAGTTCTTC
CASALGPNEQFF
>-|TRBV7-3|TRBD2|TRBJ2-2
TGTGCCAGCAGCTTCTCTAGCGGGAGGAACACCGGGGAGCTGTTTTTT
CASSFSSGRNTGELFF
>-|TRBV6-5|-|TRBJ1-2
TGTGCCAGCAGTTACTCCCTTAGTGGCTATGGCTACACCTTC
CASSYSLSGYGYTF
>-|TRBV30|-|TRBJ1-2
TGTGCCTGGAGTGAAGGACGCCCGCATAACTATGGCTACACCTTC
CAWSEGRPHNYGYTF
>-|TRBV6-5|-|TRBJ2-1
TGTGCCAGCAGACTGAGCGCACTTGAGCAGTTCTTC
CASRLSALEQFF
>-|TRBV7-6|-|TRBJ1-2
TGTGCCAGCAGCTTAGATGGGGGGCCGAGCTATGGCTACACCTTC
CASSLDGGPSYGYTF
>-|TRBV7-6|-|TRBJ2-7
TGTGCCAGCAGCTTAGAGGGGGATGAGCAGTACTTC
CASSLEGDEQYF
>-|TRBV5-5|-|TRBJ2-7
TGTGCCAGCAGCTTGCGTCTATTGGGGCAGGGCTCCTACGAGCAGTACTTC
CASSLRLLGQGSYEQYF
>-|TRBV7-3|-|TRBJ2-2
TGTGCCAGCAGCTTAATCGGGACCGTTGGGAACACCGGGGAGCTGTTTTTT
CASSLIGTVGNTGELFF
>-|TRBV28|TRBD1|TRBJ1-5
TGTGCCAGCAGTTCCGACCCCGGGGACAGGGGCATCGCCCAGCATTTT
CASSSDPGDRGIAQHF
>-|TRBV4-1|TRBD2|TRBJ2-5
TGCGCCAGCAGTTCTAGCGGGAGCGAGACCCAGTACTTC
CASSSSGSETQYF
>-|TRBV5-1|-|TRBJ2-1
TGCGCCAGCAGCCTTAGCGACAATGAGCAGTTCTTC
CASSLSDNEQFF
>-|TRBV10-3|-|TRBJ2-3
TGTGCCATCAGTGAGTCGGTGGCGGCCCCGGGTACAGATACGCAGTATTTT
CAISESVAAPGTDTQYF
>-|TRBV12-3/TRBV12-4|TRBD1|TRBJ1-2
TGTGCCAGCAGTTTAGACAGGGGCTATGGCTACACCTTC
CASSLDRGYGYTF
>-|TRBV6-6|-|TRBJ1-1
TGTGCCAGCAGCCAGGAGGGGGTATATACTGAAGCTTTCTTT
CASSQEGVYTEAFF
>once|TRBV18|-|TRBJ2-7
TGTGCCAGCTCACCTGGCTTGGGGGCCACCTACGAGCAGTACTTC
CASSPGLGATYEQYF
>-|TRBV4-3|TRBD1|TRBJ2-3
TGCGCCAGCAGCCAAGGGACAGGACCCTACACAGATACGCAGTATTTT
CASSQGTGPYTDTQYF
>-|TRBV19|-|TRBJ2-5
TGTGCCAGTAGGGGGGACCGCGCACAAGAGACCCAGTACTTC
CASRGDRAQETQYF
>once|TRBV7-9|-|TRBJ1-1
TGTGCCAGCAGCTTAGCGGGAGGCGATGAAGCTTTCTTT
CASSLAGGDEAFF
>-|TRBV29-1|-|TRBJ1-1
TGCAGCGTTGTCAGACAGGCCATGAACACTGAAGCTTTCTTT
CSVVRQAMNTEAFF
>-|TRBV3-1/TRBV3-2|-|TRBJ2-1
TGTGCCAGCAGCCAAGTATGGGGACTCTCCTACAATGAGCAGTTCTTC
CASSQVWGLSYNEQFF
>few|TRBV13|-|TRBJ2-7
TGTGCCAGCAGCTTATCATCGGTCTCCTACGAGCAGTACTTC
CASSLSSVSYEQYF
>once|TRBV18|-|TRBJ1-1
TGTGCCAGCTCACAAGATGGAGGGATGGGAGCTTTCTTT
CASSQDGGMGAFF
>-|TRBV28|-|TRBJ2-5
TGTGCCAGCAGTTTACCGGCAAATCAAGAGACCCAGTACTTC
CASSLPANQETQYF
>once|TRBV30|-|TRBJ2-5
TGTGCCTGGAGTAACCGACTACCGAGGGAGACCCAGTACTTC
CAWSNRLPRETQYF
>once|TRBV5-4|-|TRBJ1-2
TGTGCCAGCAGCTCACCCCAGGGTGGGCGGGATGGCTACACCTTC
CASSSPQGGRDGYTF
>-|TRBV5-4|-|TRBJ1-2
TGTGCCAGCAGCTGGCTGACCGGGGGATATGGCTACACCTTC
CASSWLTGGYGYTF
>-|TRBV10-3|-|TRBJ1-5
TGTGCCATCCGGGACCCGGGTAGCAATCAGCCCCAGCATTTT
CAIRDPGSNQPQHF
>-|TRBV7-8|TRBD1|TRBJ1-1
TGTGCCAGCAGCTCCCGGACAGGAGAGAACACTGAAGCTTTCTTT
CASSSRTGENTEAFF
>-|TRBV6-5|-|TRBJ1-1
TGTGCCAGCAGTTATCTCCCGCCGTCTATGAACACTGAAGCTTTCTTT
CASSYLPPSMNTEAFF
>-|TRBV7-9|TRBD2|TRBJ2-2
TGTGCCAGCAGCCATTGGACTAGCGGGAGGTTCCACACCGGGGAGCTGTTTTTT
CASSHWTSGRFHTGELFF